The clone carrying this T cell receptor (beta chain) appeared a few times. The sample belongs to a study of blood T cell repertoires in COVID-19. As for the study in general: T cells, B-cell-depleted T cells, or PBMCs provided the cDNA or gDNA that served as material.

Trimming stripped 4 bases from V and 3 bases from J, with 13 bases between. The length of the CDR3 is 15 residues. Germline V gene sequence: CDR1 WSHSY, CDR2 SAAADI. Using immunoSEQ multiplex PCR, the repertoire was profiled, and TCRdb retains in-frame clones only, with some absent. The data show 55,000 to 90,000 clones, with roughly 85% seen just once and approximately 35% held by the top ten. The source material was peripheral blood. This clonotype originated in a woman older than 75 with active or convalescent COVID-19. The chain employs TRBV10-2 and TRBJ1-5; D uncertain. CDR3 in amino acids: CASSGNSPFNQPQHF. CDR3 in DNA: TGCGCCAGCAGTGGGAACAGTCCCTTCAATCAGCCCCAGCATTTT.